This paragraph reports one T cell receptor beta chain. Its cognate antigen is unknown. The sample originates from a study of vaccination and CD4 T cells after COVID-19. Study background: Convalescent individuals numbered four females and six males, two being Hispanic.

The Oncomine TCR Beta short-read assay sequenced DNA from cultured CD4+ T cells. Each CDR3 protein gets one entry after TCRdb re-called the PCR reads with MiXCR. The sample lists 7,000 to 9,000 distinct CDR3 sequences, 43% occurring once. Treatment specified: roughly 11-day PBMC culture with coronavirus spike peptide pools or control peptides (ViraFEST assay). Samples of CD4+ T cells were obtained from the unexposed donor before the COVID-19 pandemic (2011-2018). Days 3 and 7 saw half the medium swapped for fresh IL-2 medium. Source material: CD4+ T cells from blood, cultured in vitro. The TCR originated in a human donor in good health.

The CDR3 here is CASSLRMIPEGDTEAFF. Written as DNA, the CDR3 is TGTGCCAGCAGCTTACGCATGATCCCGGAAGGGGACACTGAAGCTTTCTTT. This chain uses TRBV11-2 with TRBJ1-1; tentative D call: TRBD1 (5 bases). V dropped 2 bases and J dropped 3 bases, with 19 bases sitting between them. Germline CDR1 is SGHAT and CDR2 is FQNNGV. The CDR3 loop spans 17 amino acids.